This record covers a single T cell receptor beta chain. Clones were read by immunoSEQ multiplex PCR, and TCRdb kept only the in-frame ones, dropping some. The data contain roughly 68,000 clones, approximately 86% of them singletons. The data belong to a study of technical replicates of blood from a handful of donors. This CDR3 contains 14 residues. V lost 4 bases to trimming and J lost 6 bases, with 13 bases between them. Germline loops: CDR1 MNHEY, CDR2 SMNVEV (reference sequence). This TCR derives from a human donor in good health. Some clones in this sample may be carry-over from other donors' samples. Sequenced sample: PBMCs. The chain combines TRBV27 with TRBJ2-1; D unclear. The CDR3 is CASSWLGSGNEQFF. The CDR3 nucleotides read TGTGCCAGCAGTTGGCTAGGATCCGGCAATGAGCAGTTCTTC.